The clone carrying this T cell receptor beta chain was recorded a few times. Antigen unknown. CDR3 length equals 14 residues. From germline, CDR1 is SQVTM and CDR2 ANQGSEA. J lost 5 bases, V lost 5 bases, and 9 bases had no gene match. The entry originates in a study of read filtering for tumor transcriptome and immune sequencing. Study as a whole: TCR-mapped reads were about 4 to 11 million with IR-seq versus about 75 to 1,400 with RNA-seq. Study outcomes and limitations: Sorted CD138-negative bone marrow cells were not purified T cells.

This library used roughly 400 ng RNA and molecular barcoded adaptors spanning alpha/delta and beta/gamma chains. TCRdb independently ran MiXCR on the reads; one entry per CDR3 protein. The data show tens of thousands of distinct CDR3 sequences, about 15% seen once. This chain connects TRBV29-1 to TRBJ2-3; 8 bases fit TRBD2. Sequencing was carried out using a population of CD138-negative cells sorted from bone marrow. The clonotype was recovered from a donor at least 40 years old with multiple myeloma. The CDR3 here is CSVRAGAGRDTQYF. CDR3 coding DNA: TGCAGCGTTCGAGCGGGAGCTGGTAGAGATACGCAGTATTTT.